This is a list of T cell receptor beta chains from one sample in a study of identical twins. TCRdb redid the calling of the 5' RACE reads with MiXCR, one entry per CDR3 protein. The profile shows approximately 620,000 distinct CDR3 sequences, over 8.5% of them singletons. This same sample was also part of a study on yellow fever vaccine responses in identical twins.

The sample comprised PBMCs. Receptors were obtained from a woman in her late teens or twenties in good health. Both conserved end residues are part of each CDR3. The order of the fields is D gene, J gene, clone size, V gene, CDR3 protein, CDR3 DNA. D genes are given only for firm matches. Only part of the rows carry a size: once, few, many, or a class if the clone is expanded.

D gene: -; J gene: TRBJ2-7; clone size: -; V gene: TRBV3-1; CDR3 protein: CASSLRRRVLSEQYF; CDR3 DNA: TGTGCCAGCAGCCTAAGACGGAGGGTCTTGAGCGAGCAGTACTTC
D gene: -; J gene: TRBJ1-6; clone size: -; V gene: TRBV20-1; CDR3 protein: CSASPERSYNSPLHF; CDR3 DNA: TGCAGTGCTTCACCCGAACGCTCCTATAATTCACCCCTCCACTTT
D gene: -; J gene: TRBJ2-5; clone size: few; V gene: TRBV7-9; CDR3 protein: CASSSGRQSQETQYF; CDR3 DNA: TGTGCCAGCAGCTCAGGTAGACAGTCCCAAGAGACCCAGTACTTC
D gene: -; J gene: TRBJ2-7; clone size: -; V gene: TRBV4-3; CDR3 protein: CASSQDALAGYEQYF; CDR3 DNA: TGCGCCAGCAGCCAAGATGCATTGGCGGGTTACGAGCAGTACTTC
D gene: -; J gene: TRBJ2-3; clone size: -; V gene: TRBV29-1; CDR3 protein: CSVVLGGTETQYF; CDR3 DNA: TGCAGCGTTGTTCTTGGGGGAACAGAAACGCAGTATTTT
D gene: -; J gene: TRBJ2-7; clone size: many; V gene: TRBV3-1; CDR3 protein: CASSQVPPYEQYF; CDR3 DNA: TGTGCCAGCAGCCAAGTCCCCCCCTACGAGCAGTACTTC
D gene: TRBD2; J gene: TRBJ2-1; clone size: -; V gene: TRBV14; CDR3 protein: CASRPGAGTSGLFYNEQFF; CDR3 DNA: TGTGCCAGCAGGCCGGGAGCGGGGACTAGCGGGCTCTTTTACAATGAGCAGTTCTTC
D gene: -; J gene: TRBJ2-7; clone size: few; V gene: TRBV6-4; CDR3 protein: CASSSSAGSSYEQYF; CDR3 DNA: TGTGCCAGCTCCTCGTCGGCGGGGTCGTCCTACGAGCAGTACTTC
D gene: TRBD2; J gene: TRBJ2-1; clone size: many; V gene: TRBV4-3; CDR3 protein: CASSPGTSGRNEQFF; CDR3 DNA: TGCGCCAGCAGCCCCGGGACTAGCGGGAGGAATGAGCAGTTCTTC
D gene: TRBD1; J gene: TRBJ2-7; clone size: many; V gene: TRBV29-1; CDR3 protein: CSVKPGQGQYEQYF; CDR3 DNA: TGCAGCGTAAAGCCGGGACAGGGGCAATACGAGCAGTACTTC